Listed below are T cell receptor beta chains from one sample, sequenced in a study of OX40 agonist ivuxolimab in advanced cancers. The method was immunoSEQ multiplex PCR; TCRdb's version includes in-frame clones alone and lacks a portion of them. The data hold tens of thousands of clones, with 82% observed a single time. Sequenced here: CD4+ or CD8+ T cells sorted from blood, sampled in a trial of the OX40 agonist ivuxolimab. These TCRs come from an adult with an advanced solid tumor such as melanoma, head and neck, liver or kidney cancer. The conserved cysteine and the conserved F or W are not part of the CDR3 here. A D gene is named only where the DNA matches it firmly.

d_gene,v_gene,len,CDR3aa
-,TRBV5-1,10,ASSYFLGEQY
-,TRBV29-1,10,SVGYTPYEQY
-,TRBV18,14,ASSPPALRTYNEQF
-,TRBV4-1,12,ASSQGAAYQPQH
-,TRBV7-2,14,ASSLASGDTRYEQY
TRBD1,TRBV30,16,AWAWTGGYWEANEKLF
TRBD2,TRBV5-1,14,ASSYSGGTGTDTQY
TRBD2,TRBV15,16,ATSALLAGGPQRETQY
TRBD1,TRBV19,11,ASSGTGSYEQY
-,TRBV18,14,ASSPDRQASNQPQH
-,TRBV7-3,10,ASSLFNQPQH
-,TRBV7-9,11,ASTQQGPDGYT
TRBD1,TRBV6-5,10,ASSLDRVGYT
TRBD1,TRBV27,13,ASSMKDRGNTEAF
TRBD1,TRBV5-1,12,ASRRTGSTDTQY
-,TRBV5-4,10,ASSFLTDTQY
-,TRBV27,13,ASSLSRAANYGYT
-,TRBV7-7,11,ASSMKRSTGQF
-,TRBV7-8,12,ASSPREGVTEAF
-,TRBV6-1,11,ASSELVDYGYT
-,TRBV5-1,12,ASSLEGEGTEAF
-,TRBV5-1,11,ASSLGQDNEQF
-,TRBV5-8,12,ASSLSAREETQY
TRBD1,TRBV30,12,AWSPGQGNTEAF
-,TRBV7-3,16,ASSLLGARATNTGELF
-,TRBV30,12,AWGRVSAKNIQY
-,TRBV6-1,13,ASSDRGAYNSPLH
TRBD1,TRBV4-1,12,ASSQPGQKETQY
TRBD1,TRBV7-2,14,ASSRTTAGGRETQY
-,TRBV30,13,AWRVPQGPSYRFT
TRBD1,TRBV9,14,ASSVSPGQIQETQY
-,TRBV2,10,ASRTSRAVAF
-,TRBV19,12,ASSIAGSQETQY
TRBD1,TRBV27,15,ASSYGTASSGANVLT
-,TRBV6-5,13,ASSYRGSGGYEQY
-,TRBV9,12,ASNRQWGEDEQF
-,TRBV13,9,ANSLEYEQY
-,TRBV15,14,ATSGEKRAVWNEQF
-,TRBV7-9,13,ASSSLAIYNSPLH
TRBD2,TRBV5-4,11,ASSLLSGDTQY
TRBD1,TRBV5-1,12,ASKNRGPNEKLF
TRBD1,TRBV5-6,12,ASSLGQGASEAF